What follows are 16 T cell receptor beta chains derived from one specimen sequenced in a study of memory CD8 T cells in hepatitis C reinfection. The time point is: pre-reinfection, 55 to 20 weeks before reinfection detection. The sorted cells went straight to TCR sequencing with no prior in vitro expansion. Sequenced by immunoSEQ multiplex PCR; TCRdb stores in-frame clones only, minus some. Altogether about 50,000 clones are present, roughly 89% being singletons, with the ten largest covering approximately 1%. Sequenced input: naive CD8+ T cells sorted from blood. The receptors shown here come from a man aged 18 to 35 with hepatitis C virus infection.

The chain recombines TRBV19 with TRBJ1-5, with D perhaps TRBD1 (6 bases). CDR1 is LNHDA and CDR2 is SQIVND in the germline V gene (reference sequence). Trimming removed 9 bases from V and 4 bases from J, with 10 bases in between. The CDR3 loop spans 12 amino acids. CDR3 region: CASQGGNQPQHF. The CDR3 DNA is TGTGCCAGCCAAGGGGGAAATCAGCCCCAGCATTTT.

The count of this clone is one. This rearrangement joins TRBV7-9 to TRBJ2-5; D perhaps matches TRBD2 (6 bases). V was pared by 3 bases and J by 5 bases, with 13 bases between. Germline CDR1 and CDR2: SEHNR and FQNEAQ (reference sequence). CDR3 size: 14 residues. The DNA for the CDR3 is TGTGCCAGCAGCTTCATCGGGAGTGGGGAGACCCAGTACTTC. It yields the protein CASSFIGSGETQYF.

The chain recombines TRBV6-5 with TRBJ1-1; D call uncertain. Germline V gene lookup returns CDR1 MNHEY and CDR2 SVGAGI. Trimming removed 5 bases at V and 4 bases at J, with 5 bases between. The CDR3 spans 11 residues. CDR3 protein: CASSVGTEAFF. Written as DNA, the CDR3 is TGTGCCAGCAGTGTCGGCACTGAAGCTTTCTTT.

The chain employs TRBV6-5 and TRBJ1-2, with D uncertain. The germline V gene has CDR1 MNHEY and CDR2 SVGAGI. This CDR3 is built from 13 residues. Trimming pared 2 bases from V and 3 bases from J, leaving 7 bases between. The CDR3 region has the DNA TGTGCCAGCAGTTACAGGAGTGACTATGGCTACACCTTC. It codes for CASSYRSDYGYTF.

The rearrangement joins TRBV7-9 to TRBJ2-1; no clear D. V gave up 11 bases and J gave up 2 bases, with 7 bases separating them. Germline V CDR1 and CDR2: SEHNR, FQNEAQ (reference sequence). There are 11 residues in the CDR3. The CDR3: CAARTYNEQFF. Here the CDR3 DNA reads TGTGCCGCTAGAACCTACAATGAGCAGTTCTTC.

The chain is built from TRBV19 and TRBJ1-1; D unclear. Trimming cost V 7 bases and J 5 bases, with 14 bases left between them. The CDR3 loop spans 13 amino acids. CDR1 is LNHDA, CDR2 SQIVND, per germline (reference sequence). This CDR3 is CASTPHGFTEAFF. CDR3 nucleotide sequence: TGTGCCAGTACCCCCCACGGGTTTACTGAAGCTTTCTTT.

The V and J genes are TRBV27 and TRBJ1-1, with D hard to call. Germline V gene lookup returns CDR1 MNHEY and CDR2 SMNVEV (reference sequence). The CDR3 length is 14 residues. Trimming took 3 bases from V and 1 from J, leaving 9 bases between them. The CDR3 bases are TGTGCCAGCAGTTTTCTACAGCAGAACACTGAAGCTTTCTTT. Protein product: CASSFLQQNTEAFF.

For the CDR3, the DNA is TGTGCCAGCAGCTTAGTACAGCTTAACTATGGCTACACCTTC. It specifies CASSLVQLNYGYTF. This sequence joins TRBV5-5 and TRBJ1-2; D remains unclear. Germline V CDR1 and CDR2: SGHKS, YYEKEE (reference sequence). Deletions cut 2 bases from V and 1 base from J, with 9 bases between. The CDR3 length is 14 residues.

In this sample, this clone turned up a few times. The V gene is TRBV19, the J gene TRBJ2-5; no firm D call. This CDR3 has 8 residues. Per the germline V gene, CDR1 is LNHDA and CDR2 is SQIVND (reference sequence). Between the trimmed V and J ends, which lost 11 bases and 5 bases, there was a span of 3 bases. CDR3 protein: CALETQYF. CDR3 DNA: TGTGCCCTGGAGACCCAGTACTTC.

Comment on this clone: Other DNA sequences within the sample encode an identical CDR3. This chain links TRBV5-6 with TRBJ2-1; TRBD1 aligns across 9 bases. Trimming at V came to 4 bases and at J to 4 bases, leaving 9 bases not matched to a gene. This CDR3 has 16 residues. From germline, CDR1 is SGHDT and CDR2 YYEEEE. The CDR3 spells CASSPPGTGIYNEQFF. CDR3 nucleotides: TGTGCCAGCAGCCCTCCCGGGACAGGGATTTACAATGAGCAGTTCTTC. Filled out from reference TRBV5-6 and TRBJ2-1, the complete variable domain reads DAGVTQSPTHLIKTRGQQVTLRCSPKSGHDTVSWYQQALGQGPQFIFQYYEEEERQRGNFPDRFSGHQFPNYSSELNVNALLLGDSALYLCASSPPGTGIYNEQFFGPGTRLTVL.

This clone was seen a handful of times. CDR3 sequence reads: CASSPPGNTEAFF. The CDR3 coding sequence is TGTGCCAGCAGTCCCCCAGGGAACACTGAAGCTTTCTTT. The V call is TRBV28, the J call TRBJ1-1; D not resolved. The CDR3 length is 13 residues. V lost 5 bases to trimming and J lost 1 base, with 8 bases between them. Germline loops: CDR1 MDHEN, CDR2 SYDVKM.

This chain links TRBV6-1 with TRBJ2-5, with D maybe TRBD1 (6 bases). The tail of the sequence fits TRBJ2-7 better, so the J call may be wrong. In germline, CDR1 is MNHNS, CDR2 SASEGT. The CDR3 has 13 amino acids. The CDR3 region is CASDDRSAYEQYF. The CDR3 DNA follows: TGTGCCAGCGACGACAGGAGCGCCTACGAGCAGTACTTC.

The chain carries TRBV14 and TRBJ2-7; tentatively, D is TRBD2 (6 bases). V lost 0 bases to trimming and J lost 6 bases, with 9 bases between them. This CDR3 region has 13 residues. Germline values: CDR1 SGHDN, CDR2 FVKESK. Here the CDR3 DNA reads TGTGCCAGCAGCCAAGATCCGGGGGTCGAGCAGTACTTC. Translation gives CASSQDPGVEQYF.

The chain combines TRBV5-1 with TRBJ1-1; no reliable D call. The germline V gene has CDR1 SGHRS and CDR2 YFSETQ. The CDR3 is 15 amino acids. The ends were cut back, 0 bases at V and 0 bases at J, with 9 bases in the middle. This CDR3 reads CASSLGPVMNTEAFF. For the CDR3, the DNA is TGCGCCAGCAGCTTGGGTCCGGTGATGAACACTGAAGCTTTCTTT.

This sequence joins TRBV4-1 and TRBJ2-7; 8 bases are a match to TRBD1. Germline CDR1 reads MGHRA; CDR2 reads YSYEKL. The CDR3 runs to 15 residues. V shed 0 bases and J 4 bases; nucleotides not matched to a gene: 5. In DNA, the CDR3 is TGCGCCAGCAGCCAAGAACAGGGGGAGAATTACGAGCAGTACGTC. It translates to CASSQEQGENYEQYV.

This rearrangement joins TRBV2 to TRBJ2-5, with 7 nucleotides matching TRBD2. V trimming: 8 bases; J trimming: 5 bases; junction bases outside the gene matches: 14. There are 15 residues in the CDR3. Germline CDR1 SNHLY, CDR2 FYNNEI. The CDR3 here is CASLRLTGGEETQYF. The CDR3, as DNA: TGTGCCAGCCTCCGACTAACGGGAGGTGAGGAGACCCAGTACTTC.